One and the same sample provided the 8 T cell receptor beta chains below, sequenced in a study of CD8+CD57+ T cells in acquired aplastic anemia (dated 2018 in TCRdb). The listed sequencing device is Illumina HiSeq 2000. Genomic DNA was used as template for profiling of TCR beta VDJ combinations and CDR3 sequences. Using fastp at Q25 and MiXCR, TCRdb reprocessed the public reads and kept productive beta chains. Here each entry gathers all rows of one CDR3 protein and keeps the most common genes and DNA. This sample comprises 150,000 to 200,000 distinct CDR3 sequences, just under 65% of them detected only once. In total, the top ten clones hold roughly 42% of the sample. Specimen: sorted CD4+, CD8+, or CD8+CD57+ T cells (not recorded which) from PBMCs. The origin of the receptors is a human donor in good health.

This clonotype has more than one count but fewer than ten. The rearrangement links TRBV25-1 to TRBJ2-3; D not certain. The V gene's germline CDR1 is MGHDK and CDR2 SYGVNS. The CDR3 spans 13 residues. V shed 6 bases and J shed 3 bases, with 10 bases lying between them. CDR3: CASSSPPTDTQYF. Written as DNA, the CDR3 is TGTGCCAGCAGCTCTCCTCCAACAGATACGCAGTATTTT.

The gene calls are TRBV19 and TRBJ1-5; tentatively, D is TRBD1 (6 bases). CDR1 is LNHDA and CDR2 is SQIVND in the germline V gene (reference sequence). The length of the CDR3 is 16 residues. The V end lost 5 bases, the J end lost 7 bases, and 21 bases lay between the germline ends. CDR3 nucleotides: TGTGCCAGTAGTCACCGGGACAAGGGGATCATACAGCCCCAGCATTTT. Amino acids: CASSHRDKGIIQPQHF. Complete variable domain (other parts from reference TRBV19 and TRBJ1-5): DGGITQSPKYLFRKEGQNVTLSCEQNLNHDAMYWYRQDPGQGLRLIYYSQIVNDFQKGDIAEGYSVSREKKESFPLTVTSAQKNPTAFYLCASSHRDKGIIQPQHFGDGTRLSIL.

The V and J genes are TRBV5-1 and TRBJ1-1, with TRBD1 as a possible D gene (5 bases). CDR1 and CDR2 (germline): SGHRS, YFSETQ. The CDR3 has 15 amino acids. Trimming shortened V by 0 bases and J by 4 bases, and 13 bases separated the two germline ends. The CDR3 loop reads CASSLAVGVSTEAFF. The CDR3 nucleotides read TGCGCCAGCAGCTTGGCCGTAGGGGTGAGCACTGAAGCTTTCTTT.

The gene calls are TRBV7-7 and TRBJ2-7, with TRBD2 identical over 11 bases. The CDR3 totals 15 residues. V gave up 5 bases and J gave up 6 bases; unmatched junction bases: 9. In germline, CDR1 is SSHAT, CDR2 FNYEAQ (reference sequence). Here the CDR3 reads CASSEELAGVVEQYF. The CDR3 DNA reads TGTGCCAGCAGCGAAGAACTAGCGGGAGTAGTCGAGCAGTACTTC. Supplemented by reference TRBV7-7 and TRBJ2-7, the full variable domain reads GAGVSQSPRYKVTKRGQDVTLRCDPISSHATLYWYQQALGQGPEFLTYFNYEAQPDKSGLPSDRFSAERPEGSISTLTIQRTEQRDSAMYRCASSEELAGVVEQYFGPGTRLTVT.

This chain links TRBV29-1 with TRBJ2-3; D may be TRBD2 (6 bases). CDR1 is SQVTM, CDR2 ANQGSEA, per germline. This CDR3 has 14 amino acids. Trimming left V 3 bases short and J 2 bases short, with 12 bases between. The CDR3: CSVEGRRDTDTQYF. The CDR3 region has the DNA TGCAGCGTTGAGGGGCGGAGGGACACAGATACGCAGTATTTT.

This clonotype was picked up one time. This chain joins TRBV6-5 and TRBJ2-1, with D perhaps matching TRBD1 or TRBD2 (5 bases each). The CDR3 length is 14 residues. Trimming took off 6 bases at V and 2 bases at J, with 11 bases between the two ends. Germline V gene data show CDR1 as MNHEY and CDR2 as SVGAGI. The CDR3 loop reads CASRGVATYNEQFF. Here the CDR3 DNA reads TGTGCCAGCAGGGGGGTAGCGACCTACAATGAGCAGTTCTTC.

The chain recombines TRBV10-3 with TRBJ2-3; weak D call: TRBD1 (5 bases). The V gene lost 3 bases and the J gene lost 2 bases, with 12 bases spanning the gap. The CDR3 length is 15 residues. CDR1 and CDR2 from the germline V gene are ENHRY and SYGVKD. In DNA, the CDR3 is TGTGCCATCAGTGAAAGGACATCTTCCACAGATACGCAGTATTTT. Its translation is CAISERTSSTDTQYF.

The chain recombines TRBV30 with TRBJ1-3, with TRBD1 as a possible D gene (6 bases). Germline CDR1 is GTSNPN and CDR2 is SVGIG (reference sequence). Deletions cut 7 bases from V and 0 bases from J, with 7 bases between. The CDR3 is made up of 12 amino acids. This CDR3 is CAFRGSGNTIYF. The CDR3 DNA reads TGTGCCTTCAGGGGCTCTGGAAACACCATATATTTT.